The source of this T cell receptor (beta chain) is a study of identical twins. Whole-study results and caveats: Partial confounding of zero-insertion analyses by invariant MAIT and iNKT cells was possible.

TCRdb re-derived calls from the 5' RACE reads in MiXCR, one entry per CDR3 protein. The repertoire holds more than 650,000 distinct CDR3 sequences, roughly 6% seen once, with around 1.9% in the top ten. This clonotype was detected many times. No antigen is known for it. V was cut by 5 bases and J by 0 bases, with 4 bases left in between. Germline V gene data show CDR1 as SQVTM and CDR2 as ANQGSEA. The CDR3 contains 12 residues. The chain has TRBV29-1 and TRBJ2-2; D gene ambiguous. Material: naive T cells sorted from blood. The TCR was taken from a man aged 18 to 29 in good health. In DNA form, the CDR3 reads TGCAGCGTTTTCGCGAACACCGGGGAGCTGTTTTTT. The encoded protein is CSVFANTGELFF.